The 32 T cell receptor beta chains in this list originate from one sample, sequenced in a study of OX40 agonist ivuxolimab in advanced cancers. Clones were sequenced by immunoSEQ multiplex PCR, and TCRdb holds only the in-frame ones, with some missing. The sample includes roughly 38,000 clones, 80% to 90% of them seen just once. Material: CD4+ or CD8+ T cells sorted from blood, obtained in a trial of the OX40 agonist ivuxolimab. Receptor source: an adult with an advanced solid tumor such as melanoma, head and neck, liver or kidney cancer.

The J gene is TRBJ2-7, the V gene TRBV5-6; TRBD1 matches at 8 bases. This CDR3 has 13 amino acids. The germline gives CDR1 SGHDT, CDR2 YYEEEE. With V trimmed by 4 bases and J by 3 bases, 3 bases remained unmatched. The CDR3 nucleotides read TGTGCCAGCAGCCGACAGGGGTACTACGAGCAGTACTTC. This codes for CASSRQGYYEQYF.

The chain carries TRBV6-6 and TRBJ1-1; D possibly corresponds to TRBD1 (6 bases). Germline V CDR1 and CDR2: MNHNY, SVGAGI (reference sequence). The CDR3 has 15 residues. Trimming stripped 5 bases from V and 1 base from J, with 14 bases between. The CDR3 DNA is TGTGCCAGCAGTGTAACGGGACATCCGAACACTGAAGCTTTCTTT. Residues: CASSVTGHPNTEAFF.

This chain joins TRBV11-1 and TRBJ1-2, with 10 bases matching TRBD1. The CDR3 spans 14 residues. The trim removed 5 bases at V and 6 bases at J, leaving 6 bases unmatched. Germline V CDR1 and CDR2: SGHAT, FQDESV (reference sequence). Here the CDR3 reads CASSLRQGADGYTF. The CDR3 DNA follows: TGTGCCAGCAGCCTCAGACAGGGGGCCGATGGCTACACCTTC.

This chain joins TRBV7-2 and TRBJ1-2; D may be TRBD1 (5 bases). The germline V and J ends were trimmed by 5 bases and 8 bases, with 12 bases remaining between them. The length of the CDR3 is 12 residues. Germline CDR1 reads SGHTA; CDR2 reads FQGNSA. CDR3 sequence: CASSPRGEGYTF. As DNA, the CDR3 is TGTGCCAGCAGCCCCCGAGGGGAGGGCTACACCTTC. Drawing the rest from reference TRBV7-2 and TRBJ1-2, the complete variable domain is GAGVSQSPSNKVTEKGKDVELRCDPISGHTALYWYRQSLGQGLEFLIYFQGNSAPDKSGLPSDRFSAERTGGSVSTLTIQRTQQEDSAVYLCASSPRGEGYTFGSGTRLTVV.

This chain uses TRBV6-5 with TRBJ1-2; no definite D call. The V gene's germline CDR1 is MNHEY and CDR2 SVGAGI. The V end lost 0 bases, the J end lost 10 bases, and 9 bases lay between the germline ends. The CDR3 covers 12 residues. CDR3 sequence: CASSYSNGYYTF. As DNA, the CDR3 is TGTGCCAGCAGTTACTCGAACGGGTACTACACCTTC.

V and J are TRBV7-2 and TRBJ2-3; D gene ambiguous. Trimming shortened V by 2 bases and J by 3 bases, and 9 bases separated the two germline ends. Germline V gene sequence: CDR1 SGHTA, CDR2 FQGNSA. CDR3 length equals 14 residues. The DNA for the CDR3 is TGTGCCAGCAGCTTAAACGCTGAAACAGATACGCAGTATTTT. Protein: CASSLNAETDTQYF.

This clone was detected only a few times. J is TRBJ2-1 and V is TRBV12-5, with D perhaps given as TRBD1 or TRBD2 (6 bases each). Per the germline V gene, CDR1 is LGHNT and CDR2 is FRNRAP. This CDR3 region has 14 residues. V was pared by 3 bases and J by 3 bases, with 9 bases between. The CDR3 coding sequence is TGTGCTAGTGGTTTAGGGGGGAGCTACAATGAGCAGTTCTTC. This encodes CASGLGGSYNEQFF.

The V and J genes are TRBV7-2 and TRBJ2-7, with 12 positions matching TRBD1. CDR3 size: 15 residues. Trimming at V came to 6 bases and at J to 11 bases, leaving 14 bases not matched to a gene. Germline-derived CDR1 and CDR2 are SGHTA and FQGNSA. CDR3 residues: CASRYTPGQGAPEYF. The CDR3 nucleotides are TGTGCCAGCAGATATACTCCGGGACAGGGGGCCCCTGAGTACTTC.

The CDR3 region is CASSSTYTGELFF. The CDR3 DNA sequence: TGTGCCAGCAGCTCAACATACACCGGGGAGCTGTTTTTT. The chain employs TRBV7-9 and TRBJ2-2; D remains ambiguous. The germline V and J ends were trimmed by 4 bases and 3 bases, with 6 bases remaining between them. Germline lookup yields CDR1 SEHNR and CDR2 FQNEAQ (reference sequence). The CDR3 is 13 amino acids.

CDR3 region: CASSFATSGGTNEQFF. CDR3 DNA: TGTGCCAGCAGCTTCGCGACTAGCGGGGGAACTAATGAGCAGTTCTTC. The genes are TRBV7-2 and TRBJ2-1; 12 bases match TRBD2. The length of the CDR3 is 16 residues. Germline V lookup: CDR1 SGHTA, CDR2 FQGNSA. Germline trimming cut 3 bases from V and 7 bases from J; bases unmatched to any gene: 7.

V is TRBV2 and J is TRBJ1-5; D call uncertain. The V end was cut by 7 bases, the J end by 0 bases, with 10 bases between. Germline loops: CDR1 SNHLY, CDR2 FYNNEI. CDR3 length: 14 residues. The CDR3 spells CASNGRFSNQPQHF. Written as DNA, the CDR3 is TGTGCCAGCAATGGACGGTTTAGCAATCAGCCCCAGCATTTT.

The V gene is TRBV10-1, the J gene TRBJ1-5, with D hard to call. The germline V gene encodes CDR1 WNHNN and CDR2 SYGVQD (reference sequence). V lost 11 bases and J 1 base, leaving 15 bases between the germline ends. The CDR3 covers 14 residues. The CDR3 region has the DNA TGCGCCTGCCGACGGAAGCCGAGCAATCAGCCCCAGCATTTT. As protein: CACRRKPSNQPQHF.

The CDR3 spells CASSPGTAPTGELFF. As DNA, the CDR3 is TGTGCCAGCAGCCCCGGGACAGCACCCACCGGGGAGCTGTTTTTT. The chain couples TRBV7-2 to TRBJ2-2; 7 positions match TRBD1. CDR3 size: 15 residues. The V and J ends lost 5 bases and 4 bases, in that order; junction bases with no gene match: 7. The germline CDR1 and CDR2 sequences are SGHTA and FQGNSA.

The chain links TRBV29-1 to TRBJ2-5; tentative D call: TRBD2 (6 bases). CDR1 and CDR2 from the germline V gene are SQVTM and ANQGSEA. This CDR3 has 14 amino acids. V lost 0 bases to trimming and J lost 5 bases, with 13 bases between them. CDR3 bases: TGCAGCGTTGAAGATCGGAAGGGGAGGGAGACCCAGTACTTC. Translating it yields CSVEDRKGRETQYF.

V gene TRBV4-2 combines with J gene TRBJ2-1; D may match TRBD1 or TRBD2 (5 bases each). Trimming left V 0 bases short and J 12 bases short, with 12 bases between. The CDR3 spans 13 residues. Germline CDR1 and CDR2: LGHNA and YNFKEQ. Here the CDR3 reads CASSQDWDGGQFF. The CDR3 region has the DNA TGTGCCAGCAGCCAAGATTGGGATGGGGGGCAGTTCTTC.

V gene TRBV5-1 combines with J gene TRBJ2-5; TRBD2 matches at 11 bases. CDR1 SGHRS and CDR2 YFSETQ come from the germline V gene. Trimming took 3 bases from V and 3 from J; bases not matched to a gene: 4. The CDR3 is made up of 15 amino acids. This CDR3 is CASSWGSGGEETQYF. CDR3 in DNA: TGCGCCAGCAGCTGGGGTAGCGGGGGGGAAGAGACCCAGTACTTC. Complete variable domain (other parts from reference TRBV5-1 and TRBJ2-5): KAGVTQTPRYLIKTRGQQVTLSCSPISGHRSVSWYQQTPGQGLQFLFEYFSETQRNKGNFPGRFSGRQFSNSRSEMNVSTLELGDSALYLCASSWGSGGEETQYFGPGTRLLVL.

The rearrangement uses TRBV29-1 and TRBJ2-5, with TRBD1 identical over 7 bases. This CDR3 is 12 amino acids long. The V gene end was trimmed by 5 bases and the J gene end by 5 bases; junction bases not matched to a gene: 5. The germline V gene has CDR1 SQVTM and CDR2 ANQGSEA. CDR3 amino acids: CSVRTGGETQYF. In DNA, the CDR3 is TGCAGCGTTAGGACAGGCGGGGAGACCCAGTACTTC.

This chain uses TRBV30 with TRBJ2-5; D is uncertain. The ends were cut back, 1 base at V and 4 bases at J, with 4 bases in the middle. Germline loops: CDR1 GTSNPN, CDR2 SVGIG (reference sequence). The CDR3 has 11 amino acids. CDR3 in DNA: TGTGCCTGGAGTGGTGGAGAGACCCAGTACTTC. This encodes CAWSGGETQYF.

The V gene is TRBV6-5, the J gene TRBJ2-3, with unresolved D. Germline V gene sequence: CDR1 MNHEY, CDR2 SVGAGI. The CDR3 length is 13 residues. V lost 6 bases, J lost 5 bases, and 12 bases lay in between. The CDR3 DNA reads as TGTGCCAGCAGGCCCCACATAGGAGATACGCAGTATTTT. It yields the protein CASRPHIGDTQYF.

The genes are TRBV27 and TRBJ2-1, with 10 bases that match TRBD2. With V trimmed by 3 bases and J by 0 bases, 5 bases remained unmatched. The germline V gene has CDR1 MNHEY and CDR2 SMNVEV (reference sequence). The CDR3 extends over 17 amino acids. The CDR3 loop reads CASSFQAGGPSYNEQFF. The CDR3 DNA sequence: TGTGCCAGCAGTTTTCAAGCGGGGGGGCCCTCCTACAATGAGCAGTTCTTC.

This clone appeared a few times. The CDR3 coding sequence is TGTGCCAGTATCGGAGGTTTCTCTAGCTCTGGAAACACCATATATTTT. Translation gives CASIGGFSSSGNTIYF. The chain employs TRBV19 and TRBJ1-3; D gene uncertain. Germline V gene sequence: CDR1 LNHDA, CDR2 SQIVND (reference sequence). V was pared by 7 bases and J by 0 bases, with 16 bases between. The CDR3 is 16 amino acids.

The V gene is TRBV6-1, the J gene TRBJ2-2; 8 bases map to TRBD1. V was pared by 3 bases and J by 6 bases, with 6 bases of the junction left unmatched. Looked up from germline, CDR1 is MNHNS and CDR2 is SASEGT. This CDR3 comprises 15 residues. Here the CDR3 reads CASSELGQGSGELFF. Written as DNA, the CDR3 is TGTGCCAGCAGTGAGCTCGGACAGGGTTCCGGGGAGCTGTTTTTT.

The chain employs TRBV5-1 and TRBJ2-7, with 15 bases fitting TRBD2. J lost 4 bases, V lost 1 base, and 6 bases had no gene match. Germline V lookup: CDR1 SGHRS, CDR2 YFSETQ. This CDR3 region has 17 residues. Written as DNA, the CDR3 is TGCGCCAGCAGCTTGAGTGGAGGACTAGCGGGGGGGTACGAGCAGTACTTC. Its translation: CASSLSGGLAGGYEQYF.

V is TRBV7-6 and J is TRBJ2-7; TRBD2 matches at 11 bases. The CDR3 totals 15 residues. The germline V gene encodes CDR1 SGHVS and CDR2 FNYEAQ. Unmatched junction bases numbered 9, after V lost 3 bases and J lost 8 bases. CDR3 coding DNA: TGTGCCAGCAGCTTGGCGCTAGCGGGGGGCGGCCAGCAGTACTTC. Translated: CASSLALAGGGQQYF.

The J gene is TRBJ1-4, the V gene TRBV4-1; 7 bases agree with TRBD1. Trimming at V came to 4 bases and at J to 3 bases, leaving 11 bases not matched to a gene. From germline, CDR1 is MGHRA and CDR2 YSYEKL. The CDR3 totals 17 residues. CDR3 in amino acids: CASSPVGGTVPNEKLFF. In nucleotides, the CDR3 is TGCGCCAGCAGCCCCGTCGGGGGGACAGTTCCTAATGAAAAACTGTTTTTT.

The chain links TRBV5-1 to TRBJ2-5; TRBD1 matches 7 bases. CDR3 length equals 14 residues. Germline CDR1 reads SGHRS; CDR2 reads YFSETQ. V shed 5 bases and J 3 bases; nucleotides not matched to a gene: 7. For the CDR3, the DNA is TGCGCCAGCAGGTCGGCAGGGGGTGAAGAGACCCAGTACTTC. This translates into CASRSAGGEETQYF.

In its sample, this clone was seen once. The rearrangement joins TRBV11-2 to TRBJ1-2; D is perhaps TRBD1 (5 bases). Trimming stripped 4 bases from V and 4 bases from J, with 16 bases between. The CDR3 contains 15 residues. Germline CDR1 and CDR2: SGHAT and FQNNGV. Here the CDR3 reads CASSSDSRSRYGYTF. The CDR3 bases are TGTGCCAGCAGCTCCGACAGTAGGTCACGCTATGGCTACACCTTC.

The CDR3 nucleotides are TGTGCCAGCAGCGGCCGAGGAGAGGACTATGGCTACACCTTC. Protein: CASSGRGEDYGYTF. The J gene is TRBJ1-2, the V gene TRBV9; D remains unclear. The CDR3 is 14 amino acids. V dropped 3 bases and J dropped 3 bases, with 12 bases sitting between them. The germline V gene encodes CDR1 SGDLS and CDR2 YYNGEE.

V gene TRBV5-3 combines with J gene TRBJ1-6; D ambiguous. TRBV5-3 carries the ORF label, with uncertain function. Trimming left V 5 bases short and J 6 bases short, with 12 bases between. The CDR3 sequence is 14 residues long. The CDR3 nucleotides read TGTGCCAGAAGAGTCGGGCCCCGTAATTCACCCCTCCACTTT. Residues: CARRVGPRNSPLHF.

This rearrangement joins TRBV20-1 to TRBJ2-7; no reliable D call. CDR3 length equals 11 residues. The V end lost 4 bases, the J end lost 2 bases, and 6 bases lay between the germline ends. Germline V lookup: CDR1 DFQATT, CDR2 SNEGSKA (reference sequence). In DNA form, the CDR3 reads TGCAGTGCTAAACGGACCTACGAGCAGTACTTC. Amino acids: CSAKRTYEQYF.

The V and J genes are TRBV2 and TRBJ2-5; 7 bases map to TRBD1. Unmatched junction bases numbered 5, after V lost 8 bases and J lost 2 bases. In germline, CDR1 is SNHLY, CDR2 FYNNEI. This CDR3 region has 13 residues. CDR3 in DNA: TGTGCCAGCTCAGGGGGAGTTCAAGAGACCCAGTACTTC. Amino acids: CASSGGVQETQYF.

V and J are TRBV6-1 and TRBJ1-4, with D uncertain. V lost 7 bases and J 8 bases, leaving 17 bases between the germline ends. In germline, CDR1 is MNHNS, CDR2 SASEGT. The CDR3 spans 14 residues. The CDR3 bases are TGTGCCAGCACCCTTAGGGAGAATGGAGAAAAACTGTTTTTT. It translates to CASTLRENGEKLFF.